A single sample is the source of the 9 T cell receptor beta chains below, sequenced in a study of CD8+ T cells in alopecia areata. Investigators isolated RNA and reverse transcribed it into cDNA to act as the sequencing template. The method was immunoSEQ multiplex PCR; TCRdb's version includes in-frame clones alone and lacks a portion of them. The table lists over 150,000 clones, 50% to 70% of them singletons, with 1.5% to 2% in the top ten. Source: CD4+ T cells sorted from blood, taken at week 0. The receptors were sampled from a human donor with alopecia areata.

The table lists this clone with a few counts. This chain connects TRBV29-1 to TRBJ1-6; tentative D call: TRBD1 (5 bases). The CDR3 covers 13 residues. V was cut by 6 bases and J by 10 bases, with 16 bases left in between. Germline CDR1 SQVTM, CDR2 ANQGSEA. The DNA for the CDR3 is TGCAGCGTCGAGCCGGGGCTAAGGTCACCCCTCCACTTT. This encodes CSVEPGLRSPLHF.

CDR3: CASSRTSGYNEQFF. The CDR3 coding sequence is TGTGCCAGCAGCCGGACTAGCGGTTACAATGAGCAGTTCTTC. This chain links TRBV14 with TRBJ2-1; 10 positions match TRBD2. The trim removed 4 bases at V and 4 bases at J, leaving 1 base unmatched. CDR1 SGHDN and CDR2 FVKESK come from the germline V gene. The CDR3 runs to 14 residues.

The chain links TRBV11-2 to TRBJ2-3; possible D gene TRBD2, 5 bases. V was shortened by 5 bases and J by 1 base, with 16 bases between the two germline ends. Germline V CDR1 and CDR2: SGHAT, FQNNGV. The CDR3 covers 16 residues. CDR3: CASSPGVGGGTDTQYF. CDR3 in DNA: TGTGCCAGCAGCCCCGGGGTAGGTGGGGGCACAGATACGCAGTATTTT.

The V and J genes are TRBV18 and TRBJ2-5, with D possibly being TRBD1 (5 bases). The CDR3 covers 18 residues. Germline V gene data show CDR1 as KGHSH and CDR2 as LQKENI. V lost 1 base and J 5 bases, leaving 23 bases between the germline ends. CDR3 coding DNA: TGTGCCAGCTCACCACTCGGTCAGGGCGGTGGTGTCGGGGAGACCCAGTACTTC. Translation: CASSPLGQGGGVGETQYF.

The sample holds a few counts of this clone. DNA for the CDR3: TGCGCCAGTGGGGAATGGGGAAAGACCGGGGAGCTGTTTTTT. The encoded protein is CASGEWGKTGELFF. V gene TRBV5-1 combines with J gene TRBJ2-2; the D is unclear. Trimming removed 8 bases from V and 5 bases from J, with 16 bases in between. This CDR3 spans 14 amino acids. Germline V gene data show CDR1 as SGHRS and CDR2 as YFSETQ.

The chain joins TRBV4-3 to TRBJ1-1, with D perhaps TRBD1 (5 bases). Trimming took off 0 bases at V and 4 bases at J, with 15 bases between the two ends. This CDR3 has 16 amino acids. Per germline, CDR1 LGHNA and CDR2 YSLEER. The CDR3 region has the DNA TGCGCCAGCAGCCAAGATCCGAGGGGCGCGAGCACTGAAGCTTTCTTT. Amino acid sequence: CASSQDPRGASTEAFF.

Points on this clone: It is unclear where the CDR3 begins or ends on the DNA, so no DNA is shown, and the CDR3 is as TCRdb lists it. The rearrangement uses TRBV9 and TRBJ2-5; TRBD2, the table's D call, was not compared with the DNA. CDR1 and CDR2 from the germline V gene are SGDLS and YYNGEE. The CDR3 length equals 13 residues, ends included. The CDR3 region is CASQRETQYFGYF.

The chain recombines TRBV5-1 with TRBJ1-2, with TRBD1 identical over 7 bases. The germline gives CDR1 SGHRS, CDR2 YFSETQ. The CDR3 extends over 14 amino acids. The trim removed 5 bases at V and 3 bases at J, leaving 7 bases unmatched. This CDR3 is CASSSGQSDYGYTF. The CDR3 nucleotides read TGCGCCAGCAGTTCGGGACAGTCTGACTATGGCTACACCTTC.

The genes are TRBV13 and TRBJ2-2; a weak D match, TRBD1 (5 bases). Trimming took off 4 bases at V and 3 bases at J, with 36 bases between the two ends. This CDR3 has 23 amino acids. From germline, CDR1 is PRHDT and CDR2 FYEKMQ (reference sequence). The CDR3, as DNA: TGTGCCAGCAGCTCAACCTCCCGTCGGCACCAACCTCACTCAGGGTGGTACACCGGGGAGCTGTTTTTT. Translation: CASSSTSRRHQPHSGWYTGELFF.